The subject of this entry is one T cell receptor (beta chain). The target antigen is unknown. These data originate in a study of shared clonotypes between healthy human individuals. Deep-level assay runs were performed. Several immunoSEQ plates received, in even portions, the genomic DNA of each subset. Original data processing: As immunoSEQ supplied junction-only sequences (without quality scores), filtering differed. Clones were sequenced by immunoSEQ multiplex PCR, and TCRdb holds only the in-frame ones, with some missing. Clone size and the V and J calls come from that table; the DNA yielded D and trimming. Here the sample spans approximately 1.1 million clones, approximately 80% being singletons. CDR1 and CDR2 (germline): KGHSH, LQKENI. This CDR3 spans 16 amino acids. The V gene lost 3 bases and the J gene lost 1 base, with 14 bases spanning the gap. Notes on the study in general: Clonotype sharing across a few donors was observed for around 5% of naive CD4 clonotypes.

This chain links TRBV18 with TRBJ2-3; D not resolved. Sequencing was performed on memory CD4+ T cells from PBMCs. Specified subset: CD45RA-negative fraction. The sequence was obtained from a man between 18 and 29 years old in good health. Some clones in this sample may be carry-over from other donors' samples. The CDR3 bases are TGTGCCAGCTCACCCAGAACGGACGTCCGCACAGATACGCAGTATTTT. As protein: CASSPRTDVRTDTQYF.